Below, 27 T cell receptor beta chains from the same sample are listed, as sequenced in a study of T cell changes during pregnancy in multiple sclerosis. Sequencing was performed with immunoSEQ multiplex PCR; in TCRdb, only in-frame clones are kept and a portion is missing. The sample lists about 49,000 clones, around 95% occurring once. The sequenced sample was CD8+ T cells from peripheral blood mononuclear cells, obtained in the first trimester of pregnancy. These receptors were taken from a female donor with multiple sclerosis, enrolled in a pregnancy study.

V is TRBV7-9 and J is TRBJ2-1; 8 bases are shared with TRBD2. Germline V CDR1 and CDR2: SEHNR, FQNEAQ (reference sequence). This CDR3 is built from 15 residues. The ends lost 5 bases at V and 10 bases at J; junction bases unmatched: 13. CDR3 sequence (DNA): TGTGCCAGCAGCAAGGTAGCGGGATCTTCTCTGGAGCAGTTCTTC. Translating gives CASSKVAGSSLEQFF.

This chain uses TRBV30 with TRBJ2-7; 8 bases are a match to TRBD2. V shed 3 bases, J shed 2 bases, and the junction held 6 bases outside the gene matches. The CDR3 sequence is 14 residues long. From germline, CDR1 is GTSNPN and CDR2 SVGIG (reference sequence). CDR3 nucleotide sequence: TGTGCCTGGAGGACTAGCGAGACCCCCTACGAGCAGTACTTC. Amino acids: CAWRTSETPYEQYF.

A single count supports this clone. The chain links TRBV6-1 to TRBJ1-5; possible D gene TRBD1, 5 bases. Germline V CDR1 and CDR2: MNHNS, SASEGT. Trimming left V 0 bases short and J 3 bases short, with 9 bases between. The CDR3 consists of 15 residues. CDR3 in amino acids: CASSEAAGNNQPQHF. The CDR3 nucleotides are TGTGCCAGCAGTGAAGCTGCAGGGAACAATCAGCCCCAGCATTTT.

V is TRBV4-3 and J is TRBJ1-2; 7 bases agree with TRBD1. V was clipped by 3 bases and J by 2 bases; unmatched bases: 6. The germline V gene encodes CDR1 LGHNA and CDR2 YSLEER. The CDR3 sequence is 15 residues long. For the CDR3, the DNA is TGCGCCAGCAGCCAGGACGGGACAGAAAACTATGGCTACACCTTC. This encodes CASSQDGTENYGYTF.

The chain employs TRBV9 and TRBJ2-3; a weak D match, TRBD2 (6 bases). The CDR3 has 14 amino acids. Germline values: CDR1 SGDLS, CDR2 YYNGEE. V lost 0 bases and J lost 5, with 10 bases in between. The CDR3 DNA reads TGTGCCAGCAGCGTAGACCCCGGGGGAGATACGCAGTATTTT. It specifies CASSVDPGGDTQYF.

The genes are TRBV4-1 and TRBJ2-1, with unresolved D. Germline V gene data show CDR1 as MGHRA and CDR2 as YSYEKL. V gave up 3 bases and J gave up 5 bases, with 8 bases separating them. The CDR3 covers 13 residues. The CDR3 DNA is TGCGCCAGCAGCCACGATAGCCACAATGAGCAGTTCTTC. Protein product: CASSHDSHNEQFF.

The chain is built from TRBV7-2 and TRBJ1-1; TRBD1 matches at 8 bases. Trimming took 2 bases from V and 4 from J; bases not matched to a gene: 6. Germline V gene data show CDR1 as SGHTA and CDR2 as FQGNSA. This CDR3 region has 15 residues. The CDR3 nucleotides read TGTGCCAGCAGCTTAACGCAGGGGGCCTCCACTGAAGCTTTCTTT. This codes for CASSLTQGASTEAFF.

The V and J genes are TRBV7-9 and TRBJ1-2, with 7 bases fitting TRBD1. The junction had 3 bases not matched to a gene; V was cut back by 7 bases and J by 4 bases. The CDR3 extends over 12 amino acids. Germline loops: CDR1 SEHNR, CDR2 FQNEAQ (reference sequence). As DNA, the CDR3 is TGTGCCAGCATGACAGGGACCTATGGCTACACCTTC. It specifies CASMTGTYGYTF.

This clone appeared a single time. The genes are TRBV7-2 and TRBJ2-5; D possibly corresponds to TRBD2 (6 bases). Germline CDR1 reads SGHTA; CDR2 reads FQGNSA. Trimming removed 5 bases from V and 1 base from J, with 11 bases in between. The CDR3 is made up of 14 amino acids. CDR3 loop: CASSAPGGQETQYF. For the CDR3, the DNA is TGTGCCAGCAGCGCACCCGGGGGCCAAGAGACCCAGTACTTC. Combining the CDR3 with reference TRBV7-2 and TRBJ2-5 gives the whole variable domain GAGVSQSPSNKVTEKGKDVELRCDPISGHTALYWYRQSLGQGLEFLIYFQGNSAPDKSGLPSDRFSAERTGGSVSTLTIQRTQQEDSAVYLCASSAPGGQETQYFGPGTRLLVL.

The V gene is TRBV19, the J gene TRBJ2-7; the D gene is possibly TRBD2 (6 bases). V was shortened by 3 bases and J by 7 bases, with 10 bases between the two germline ends. The germline CDR1 and CDR2 sequences are LNHDA and SQIVND (reference sequence). This CDR3 is 12 amino acids long. The CDR3: CASSIGGPEQYF. The CDR3 region has the DNA TGTGCCAGTAGTATCGGAGGGCCTGAGCAGTACTTC.

V and J are TRBV27 and TRBJ2-3, with TRBD1 as a possible D gene (6 bases). Between the trimmed V and J ends, which lost 4 bases and 0 bases, there was a span of 14 bases. The V gene's germline CDR1 is MNHEY and CDR2 SMNVEV (reference sequence). This CDR3 region has 16 residues. As DNA, the CDR3 is TGTGCCAGCAGTTCCTTAGACAGGATTAGCACAGATACGCAGTATTTT. Translation gives CASSSLDRISTDTQYF.

This clone showed up just once. The chain uses TRBV6-1 and TRBJ2-7; 8 nucleotides align to TRBD1. The length of the CDR3 is 16 residues. V was clipped by 2 bases and J by 0 bases; unmatched bases: 6. Germline CDR1 is MNHNS and CDR2 is SASEGT. CDR3 DNA: TGTGCCAGCAGTGAACACAGGGGGTCGAGCTCCTACGAGCAGTACTTC. Protein product: CASSEHRGSSSYEQYF.

V is TRBV4-2 and J is TRBJ1-1; D is possibly TRBD1 (5 bases). V shed 4 bases and J shed 5 bases, with 14 bases lying between them. The length of the CDR3 is 14 residues. Germline CDR1 is LGHNA and CDR2 is YNFKEQ. The CDR3 sequence: CASSRDLEGTEAFF. In DNA form, the CDR3 reads TGTGCCAGCAGCCGAGACCTGGAGGGGACTGAAGCTTTCTTT.

The chain carries TRBV30 and TRBJ1-5; D call uncertain. V was pared by 0 bases and J by 0 bases, with 3 bases between. Germline V gene sequence: CDR1 GTSNPN, CDR2 SVGIG (reference sequence). The CDR3 consists of 13 residues. CDR3 in DNA: TGTGCCTGGAGTGTCTATAGCAATCAGCCCCAGCATTTT. Translating gives CAWSVYSNQPQHF.

This clone was counted once. The chain combines TRBV4-1 with TRBJ2-7, with a weak D call TRBD2 (6 bases). The V gene lost 1 base and the J gene lost 7 bases, with 17 bases spanning the gap. The CDR3 spans 15 residues. Germline V gene data show CDR1 as MGHRA and CDR2 as YSYEKL. CDR3: CASSQAAGPSGEQYF. In DNA form, the CDR3 reads TGCGCCAGCAGCCAAGCCGCGGGGCCGTCGGGTGAGCAGTACTTC.

As DNA, the CDR3 is TGCGCCAGCAGCTTGGGGGACAGGGGCCACGAGCAGTACTTC. It yields the protein CASSLGDRGHEQYF. V and J are TRBV5-1 and TRBJ2-7, with 10 bases matching TRBD1. Germline values: CDR1 SGHRS, CDR2 YFSETQ. CDR3 length: 14 amino acids. The ends lost 0 bases at V and 5 bases at J; junction bases unmatched: 2.

This rearrangement joins TRBV7-3 to TRBJ2-2; a weak D match, TRBD1 (6 bases). Trimming shortened V by 5 bases and J by 3 bases, and 16 bases separated the two germline ends. The germline V gene encodes CDR1 SGHTA and CDR2 FQGTGA. The CDR3 loop spans 16 amino acids. The CDR3 DNA reads TGTGCCAGCAGCCGAAATGAGGACAGTTACACCGGGGAGCTGTTTTTT. Translating it yields CASSRNEDSYTGELFF.

In DNA form, the CDR3 reads TGCAGCGTTGGCAGGCAGTCGAACACCGGGGAGCTGTTTTTT. This codes for CSVGRQSNTGELFF. The gene calls are TRBV29-1 and TRBJ2-2, with unresolved D. CDR1 is SQVTM, CDR2 ANQGSEA, per germline. CDR3 size: 14 residues. The V end was cut by 4 bases, the J end by 0 bases, with 9 bases between.

This chain joins TRBV27 and TRBJ2-7, with D unclear. The CDR3 consists of 15 residues. V was trimmed by 3 bases and J by 1 base, leaving 13 bases between them. Germline V lookup: CDR1 MNHEY, CDR2 SMNVEV (reference sequence). CDR3 protein: CASSLSVYLSYEQYF. The CDR3 DNA is TGTGCCAGCAGTTTGAGCGTCTATCTGTCCTACGAGCAGTACTTC.

The chain joins TRBV5-1 to TRBJ2-5, with TRBD2 identical over 11 bases. The germline V gene encodes CDR1 SGHRS and CDR2 YFSETQ. This CDR3 spans 16 amino acids. V shed 0 bases, J shed 5 bases, and the junction held 6 bases outside the gene matches. The CDR3 nucleotides read TGCGCCAGCAGCTTGGCGGGACTAGCGGCGGAGGAGACCCAGTACTTC. It encodes CASSLAGLAAEETQYF.

CDR3 sequence (DNA): TGTGCCAGCAGTGTCTTCACCTCCGGGACAGTCGGGACTAGCGTCACCGGGGAGCTGTTTTTT. This gives the protein CASSVFTSGTVGTSVTGELFF. This chain uses TRBV2 with TRBJ2-2, with 10 bases lining up with TRBD2. There are 21 residues in the CDR3. With 4 bases clipped from V and 4 bases from J, the junction kept 21 bases outside the gene matches. Germline V gives CDR1 SNHLY, CDR2 FYNNEI.

The V gene is TRBV19, the J gene TRBJ2-2; TRBD2 matches at 12 bases. The CDR3 is 19 amino acids. The junction had 10 bases not matched to a gene; V was cut back by 0 bases and J by 5 bases. Germline CDR1 reads LNHDA; CDR2 reads SQIVND (reference sequence). In DNA, the CDR3 is TGTGCCAGTAGTATAGATTCTAGCGGGAGGGCCAAGAATACCGGGGAGCTGTTTTTT. It specifies CASSIDSSGRAKNTGELFF.

Turning to this clone: An end of the junction differs from the germline gene, which may be a read error. This chain links TRBV30 with TRBJ1-6; D is undetermined. Germline V gene data show CDR1 as GTSNPN and CDR2 as SVGIG (reference sequence). This CDR3 comprises 13 residues. The CDR3 nucleotides are TGTGCCTGGGGTGTGTCAGATAATTCACCCCTCCACTTT. Translation: CAWGVSDNSPLHF. Using reference TRBV30 and TRBJ1-6 for the parts outside the CDR3, the full variable domain is SQTIHQWPATLVQPVGSPLSLECTVEGTSNPNLYWYRQAAGRGLQLLFYSVGIGQISSEVPQNLSASRPQDRQFILSSKKLLLSDSGFYLCAWGVSDNSPLHFGNGTRLTVT.

The chain has TRBV15 and TRBJ2-3; possibly TRBD2 for D (6 bases). Trimming took 0 bases from V and 4 from J, leaving 14 bases between them. The CDR3 has 16 residues. Germline V gene lookup returns CDR1 LNHNV and CDR2 YYDKDF (reference sequence). In nucleotides, the CDR3 is TGTGCCACCAGCAGAGATTCCCTAGCGAGCGCAGATACGCAGTATTTT. It yields the protein CATSRDSLASADTQYF.

V usage is TRBV7-6 and J usage is TRBJ2-1; 7 bases are a match to TRBD2. Germline-derived CDR1 and CDR2 are SGHVS and FNYEAQ. J gave up 4 bases and V 2 bases, and 8 bases lay outside the gene matches. CDR3 length equals 16 residues. CDR3 DNA sequence: TGTGCCAGCAGCTTACGGAGGGGAGGGGTATACAATGAGCAGTTCTTC. Amino acid sequence: CASSLRRGGVYNEQFF. The full variable domain, with the rest looked up from reference TRBV7-6 and TRBJ2-1, is GAGVSQSPRYKVTKRGQDVALRCDPISGHVSLYWYRQALGQGPEFLTYFNYEAQQDKSGLPNDRFSAERPEGSISTLTIQRTEQRDSAMYRCASSLRRGGVYNEQFFGPGTRLTVL.

This rearrangement joins TRBV27 to TRBJ1-5; 7 bases align to TRBD1. In germline, CDR1 is MNHEY, CDR2 SMNVEV (reference sequence). The CDR3 spans 14 residues. V shed 8 bases, J shed 0 bases, and the junction held 4 bases outside the gene matches. In nucleotides, the CDR3 is TGTGCCAGCTCGGGGACAGCTAGCAATCAGCCCCAGCATTTT. The encoded protein is CASSGTASNQPQHF.

This rearrangement joins TRBV19 to TRBJ1-1; a weak D match, TRBD1 (6 bases). V dropped 5 bases and J dropped 3 bases, with 19 bases sitting between them. The CDR3 covers 16 residues. Germline lookup yields CDR1 LNHDA and CDR2 SQIVND (reference sequence). The CDR3 region is CASSPQQGTRYTEAFF. For the CDR3, the DNA is TGTGCCAGTAGTCCCCAACAGGGAACTAGGTACACTGAAGCTTTCTTT.